This TCR beta chain emerged from a study of OX40 agonist ivuxolimab in advanced cancers. Study at large: Partial responses were recorded for three patients, including one with hepatocellular carcinoma and two with cutaneous melanoma. Overall study results and limits: The CD4+ and CD8+ T cells in the blood had expanded clonally by week 6 at 0.1 to 3.0 mg/kg.

V lost 7 bases, J lost 5 bases, and 12 bases lay in between. The CDR3 consists of 14 residues. Germline CDR1 is MNHEY and CDR2 is SMNVEV (reference sequence). Method: immunoSEQ multiplex PCR; TCRdb's copy keeps in-frame clones and lacks some. Of about 48,000 clones listed, less than 85% are singletons. Points on this clone: What it binds is not known.

This TCR was sampled from an adult with an advanced solid tumor such as melanoma, head and neck, liver or kidney cancer. The chain couples TRBV27 to TRBJ1-6, with a weak D call TRBD1 (6 bases). The sample was CD4+ or CD8+ T cells sorted from blood, taken in a trial of the OX40 agonist ivuxolimab. The CDR3 DNA reads TGTGCCAGCACCAAGGACAGAAATAATTCACCCCTCCACTTT. The encoded protein is CASTKDRNNSPLHF.